This T cell receptor beta chain emerged from a study of CD8 T cells in ankylosing spondylitis. Germline values: CDR1 SGHTA, CDR2 FQGNSA. The CDR3 contains 12 residues. Trimming removed 5 bases from V and 6 bases from J, with 9 bases in between. Using its own MiXCR run on the 5' RACE reads, TCRdb lists one record per CDR3 protein. In the table there are 200,000 to 300,000 distinct CDR3 sequences, roughly 8.2% of which are singletons. The genes are TRBV7-2 and TRBJ2-3, with D uncertain. Sequencing used blood, either unsorted or a sorted T cell fraction (not recorded which). The receptor was derived from a female donor with ankylosing spondylitis or in good health (not recorded which). The CDR3: CASSPWSDTQYF. DNA for the CDR3: TGTGCCAGCAGCCCCTGGTCGGATACGCAGTATTTT. The full variable domain, completed using reference TRBV7-2 and TRBJ2-3, is GAGVSQSPSNKVTEKGKDVELRCDPISGHTALYWYRQSLGQGLEFLIYFQGNSAPDKSGLPSDRFSAERTGGSVSTLTIQRTQQEDSAVYLCASSPWSDTQYFGPGTRLTVL.